One T cell receptor beta chain is described in this entry. The antigen remains unidentified. Trimming took 5 bases from V and 3 from J; bases not matched to a gene: 6. The CDR3 length is 14 residues. The germline CDR1 and CDR2 sequences are DFQATT and SNEGSKA (reference sequence). The CDR3 regions of TCR beta were amplified from RNA transcripts. First-round RT-PCR targeting the TCR CDR3 was performed with the HTBI primer set. Each CDR3 protein gets one entry after TCRdb re-called the multiplex PCR reads with MiXCR. The repertoire holds approximately 590,000 distinct CDR3 sequences, about 43% seen once, with 6.5% to 9% in the top ten. The data stem from a study of T cells in Graves' hyperthyroidism and ophthalmopathy. Findings of the study overall: In the analysis, a 13 V-J model separated ophthalmopathy from stable hyperthyroidism.

The sequence came from a woman under 30 with Graves' hyperthyroidism. This chain connects TRBV20-1 to TRBJ2-7, with 11 bases fitting TRBD2. Source material: peripheral blood or thyroid tissue (not recorded which). The CDR3 region is CSAPGTSGVYEQYF. CDR3 nucleotide sequence: TGCAGTGCTCCCGGGACTAGCGGTGTCTACGAGCAGTACTTC.